The rows below give T cell receptor beta chains drawn from one sample of a study of cytomegalovirus exposure and HLA in healthy donors. Profiled with immunoSEQ multiplex PCR; TCRdb holds only in-frame clones, not every one. The listing records about 110,000 clones. Sequencing input: PBMCs. Source of these receptors: a man aged 40-49 years in good health and CMV-seropositive. Each CDR3 is given with its conserved first and last residue. A D gene is named only where the DNA matches it firmly.

V gene	J gene	CDR3 length	D gene	CDR3 protein	CDR3 DNA
TRBV25-1	TRBJ1-4	15	NA	CASSNTAATNEKLFF	TGTGCCAGCAGTAACACAGCGGCAACTAATGAAAAACTGTTTTTT
TRBV7-9	TRBJ1-1	15	NA	CASSLGAGTQAEAFF	TGTGCCAGCAGCTTAGGAGCGGGAACCCAGGCTGAAGCTTTCTTT
TRBV7-9	TRBJ2-5	14	NA	CASSLLTPQETQYF	TGTGCCAGCAGCTTACTGACACCTCAAGAGACCCAGTACTTC
TRBV5-1	TRBJ2-3	14	TRBD1	CASSLRQGPDTQYF	TGCGCCAGCAGCTTACGACAGGGCCCAGATACGCAGTATTTT
TRBV6-1	TRBJ2-7	14	NA	CASSFDGSSYEQYF	TGTGCCAGCAGTTTCGACGGGAGCTCCTACGAGCAGTACTTC
TRBV27	TRBJ2-7	13	NA	CASSLTPSGEQYF	TGTGCCAGCAGTTTAACCCCCAGCGGGGAGCAGTACTTC
TRBV4-1	TRBJ2-3	19	TRBD2	CASRSLFGTSGLGADTQYF	TGCGCCAGCAGGTCCCTTTTCGGGACTAGCGGGTTAGGGGCAGATACGCAGTATTTT
TRBV27	TRBJ1-2	14	NA	CASSSYTRQVGYTF	TGTGCCAGCAGTTCCTACACCCGACAGGTTGGCTACACCTTC
TRBV5-1	TRBJ2-5	14	TRBD2	CASSLGLAQETQYF	TGCGCCAGCAGCTTGGGACTAGCACAAGAGACCCAGTACTTC
TRBV5-5	TRBJ1-3	17	NA	CASSSGVSLSSGNTIYF	TGTGCCAGCAGCTCGGGTGTGAGTTTGAGCTCTGGAAACACCATATATTTT
TRBV18	TRBJ2-3	15	TRBD2	CASSPLREGTDTQYF	TGTGCCAGCTCACCGTTGCGGGAGGGCACAGATACGCAGTATTTT
TRBV28	TRBJ1-1	15	NA	CASSIKWTENTEAFF	TGTGCCAGCAGTATAAAATGGACAGAGAACACTGAAGCTTTCTTT
TRBV19	TRBJ2-7	14	NA	CASSSAGFSYEQYF	TGTGCCAGTAGTAGTGCAGGGTTCTCCTACGAGCAGTACTTC
TRBV6-5	TRBJ2-7	14	TRBD1	CASSPGTGVYEQYF	TGTGCCAGCAGCCCCGGGACAGGGGTCTACGAGCAGTACTTC
TRBV6-6	TRBJ2-5	16	TRBD2	CASRAGTSGNQETQYF	TGTGCCAGCAGAGCCGGGACTAGCGGAAACCAAGAGACCCAGTACTTC
TRBV18	TRBJ2-3	15	TRBD1	CASSPGQVGTDTQYF	TGTGCCAGCTCACCAGGACAGGTGGGCACAGATACGCAGTATTTT
TRBV9	TRBJ2-1	15	TRBD2	CASSVTAGRYNEQFF	TGTGCCAGCAGCGTAACAGCGGGGAGATACAATGAGCAGTTCTTC
TRBV27	TRBJ1-5	15	NA	CASSSGGGSNQPQHF	TGTGCCAGCAGTTCCGGGGGGGGCAGCAATCAGCCCCAGCATTTT
TRBV13	TRBJ2-2	14	NA	CASSDTLPTGELFF	TGTGCCAGCAGCGATACTTTACCCACCGGGGAGCTGTTTTTT
TRBV9	TRBJ2-2	14	NA	CASSDPGKVGELFF	TGTGCCAGCAGCGACCCAGGGAAGGTCGGGGAGCTGTTTTTT
TRBV19	TRBJ2-2	12	TRBD2	CAGLAPTGELFF	TGTGCCGGACTAGCCCCCACCGGGGAGCTGTTTTTT
TRBV2	TRBJ2-7	13	NA	CASSFDRTYEQYF	TGTGCCAGCAGTTTTGACAGAACCTACGAGCAGTACTTC
TRBV29-1	TRBJ2-3	15	TRBD1	CSAGGDRGYSDTQYF	TGCAGCGCTGGGGGGGACAGGGGATATTCGGATACGCAGTATTTT
TRBV27	TRBJ1-1	14	NA	CASSFQGLNTEAFF	TGTGCCAGCAGTTTTCAGGGGCTGAACACTGAAGCTTTCTTT
TRBV5-1	TRBJ1-4	14	NA	CATSPDTLNEKLFF	TGCGCCACCAGCCCCGACACCTTAAATGAAAAACTGTTTTTT
TRBV11-2	TRBJ2-1	17	NA	CASSFAGLGGNYNEQFF	TGTGCCAGCAGCTTTGCCGGACTAGGGGGGAATTACAATGAGCAGTTCTTC
TRBV11-2	TRBJ1-2	15	TRBD1	CASSPLGQGLYGYIF	TGTGCCAGCAGCCCCCTAGGACAGGGACTCTATGGCTACATCTTC
TRBV28	TRBJ2-5	11	NA	CASTSEETQYF	TGTGCCAGCACTAGCGAAGAGACCCAGTACTTC
TRBV28	TRBJ2-7	13	TRBD2	CASRTSALYEQYF	TGTGCCAGCAGGACTAGCGCTTTGTACGAGCAGTACTTC
TRBV7-2	TRBJ2-5	16	TRBD1	CASSDTGTVYQETQYF	TGTGCCAGCAGCGACACCGGGACAGTATATCAAGAGACCCAGTACTTC
TRBV27	TRBJ1-1	15	TRBD1	CASSYWGTQGQRAFF	TGTGCCAGCAGTTATTGGGGAACACAGGGGCAGAGGGCTTTCTTT
TRBV14	TRBJ2-4	14	NA	CASSSLLAKNIQYF	TGTGCCAGCAGCTCCCTCCTAGCCAAAAACATTCAGTACTTC
TRBV28	TRBJ1-1	13	TRBD1	CASRTGGWTEAFF	TGTGCCAGCAGGACAGGGGGGTGGACTGAAGCTTTCTTT
TRBV7-6	TRBJ2-7	13	NA	CASSYRLGSEQYF	TGTGCCAGCAGCTACAGACTGGGGAGTGAGCAGTACTTC
TRBV5-8	TRBJ1-1	14	NA	CASSWGVGGTEAFF	TGTGCCAGCAGCTGGGGAGTGGGGGGCACTGAAGCTTTCTTT
TRBV7-8	TRBJ2-4	12	NA	CASSLDGDIQYF	TGTGCCAGCAGCTTAGACGGGGACATTCAGTACTTC
TRBV6-6	TRBJ1-2	13	NA	CASSVDSWYGYTF	TGTGCCAGCAGTGTGGACAGCTGGTATGGCTACACCTTC
TRBV9	TRBJ2-2	18	TRBD1	CASSVSGFRDSATGELFF	TGTGCCAGCAGCGTTAGTGGGTTTCGGGACAGCGCCACCGGGGAGCTGTTTTTT